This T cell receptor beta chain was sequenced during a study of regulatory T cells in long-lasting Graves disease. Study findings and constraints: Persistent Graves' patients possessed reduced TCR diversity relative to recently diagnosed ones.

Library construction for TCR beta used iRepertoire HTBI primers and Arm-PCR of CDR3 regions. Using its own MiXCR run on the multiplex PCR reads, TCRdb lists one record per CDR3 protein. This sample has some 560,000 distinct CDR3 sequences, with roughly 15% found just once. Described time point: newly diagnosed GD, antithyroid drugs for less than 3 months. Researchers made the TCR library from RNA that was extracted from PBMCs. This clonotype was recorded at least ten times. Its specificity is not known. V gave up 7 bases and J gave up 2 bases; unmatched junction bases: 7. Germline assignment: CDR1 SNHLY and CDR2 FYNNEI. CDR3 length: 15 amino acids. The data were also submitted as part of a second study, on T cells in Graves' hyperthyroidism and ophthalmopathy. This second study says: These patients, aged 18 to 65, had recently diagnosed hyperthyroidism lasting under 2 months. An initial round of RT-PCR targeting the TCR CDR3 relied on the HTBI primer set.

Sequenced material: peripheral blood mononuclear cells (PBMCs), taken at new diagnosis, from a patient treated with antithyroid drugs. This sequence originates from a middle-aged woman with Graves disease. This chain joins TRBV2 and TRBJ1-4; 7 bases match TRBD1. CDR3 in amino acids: CASKRQGTTNEKLFF. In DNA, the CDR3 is TGTGCCAGCAAAAGACAGGGCACCACTAATGAAAAACTGTTTTTT.